This TCR beta chain originates from a study of metastatic and nonmetastatic thyroid tumors. For the study at large: Both malignant and benign thyroid patients supplied peripheral blood and tumor or nodule tissue samples, across which the repertoires of these patients were then compared.

As handled by the study authors: Differences in CDR3 between clinicopathological groups were drawn on to build a classifier intended to discriminate distant-metastatic papillary thyroid cancer patients. TCRdb reassembled clones from the PCR reads with MiXCR. V and J calls and clone size were set by TCRdb, not the authors. The data show tens of thousands of clones, approximately 15% seen once. All patients were untreated before thyroid surgery. Findings and limits, study-wide: When malignant thyroid tumors were compared with benign nodules, TCR beta diversity was reportedly significantly higher in the malignant tumors. This held in both blood and tumor samples.

The CDR3 length is 14 residues. J gave up 4 bases and V 5 bases, and 6 bases lay outside the gene matches. Germline V gives CDR1 SGHTA, CDR2 FQGTGA. This clone came up many times. Its antigen is undetermined. The clonotype comes from a female donor with papillary thyroid cancer or a benign thyroid nodule (not recorded which). Some clones in this sample may be carry-over from other donors' samples. Sequencing used blood. The chain employs TRBV7-3 and TRBJ2-7; 9 bases fit TRBD1. The CDR3 sequence is CASSATGGEYEQYF. The CDR3 DNA reads TGTGCCAGCAGCGCGACAGGGGGAGAATACGAGCAGTACTTC.